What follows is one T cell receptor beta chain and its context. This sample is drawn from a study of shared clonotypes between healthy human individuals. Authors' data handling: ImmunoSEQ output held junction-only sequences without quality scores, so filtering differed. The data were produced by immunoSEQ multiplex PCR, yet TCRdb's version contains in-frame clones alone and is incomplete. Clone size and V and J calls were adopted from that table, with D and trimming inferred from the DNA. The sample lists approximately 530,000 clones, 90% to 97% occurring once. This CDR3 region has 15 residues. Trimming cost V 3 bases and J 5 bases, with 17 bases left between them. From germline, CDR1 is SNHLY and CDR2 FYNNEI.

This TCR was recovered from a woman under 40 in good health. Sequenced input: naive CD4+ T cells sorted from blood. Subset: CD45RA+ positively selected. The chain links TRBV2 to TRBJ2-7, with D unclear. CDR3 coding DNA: TGTGCCAGCAGTGATATTCAGTCATGGGCCCACGAGCAGTACTTC. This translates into CASSDIQSWAHEQYF.